This T cell receptor beta chain was recorded in a study of radiation and T cells in renal cell carcinoma. Study-level results: Top tumor clonotypes rose in blood 2 weeks post-radiation, then contracted.

Time point meaning: blood 4 weeks post-SBRT, at nephrectomy. Documented treatment: 15 Gy SBRT to primary tumor, nephrectomy 4 weeks later. Radiation-treated patients gave blood at baseline, week 2 and week 4. The protocol was immunoSEQ multiplex PCR, while the TCRdb copy is restricted to in-frame clones and leaves out a portion. The sample contains around 170,000 clones, less than 90% of which appear only once. After removal of 8 bases from V and 2 bases from J, the junction contained 7 bases not matched to a gene. Germline V gene sequence: CDR1 GTSNPN, CDR2 SVGIG (reference sequence). CDR3 length: 14 amino acids. About this clone: Its antigen is unknown.

The sample here was blood, taken from a patient whose treatment included radiotherapy and nephrectomy. The chain recombines TRBV30 with TRBJ2-5, with 11 bases fitting TRBD2. This receptor was identified in a woman aged 50 to 60 with renal cell carcinoma. The CDR3 DNA reads as TGTGCCCGCCGGGGACTAGCGGAACAAGAGACCCAGTACTTC. Amino acids: CARRGLAEQETQYF.